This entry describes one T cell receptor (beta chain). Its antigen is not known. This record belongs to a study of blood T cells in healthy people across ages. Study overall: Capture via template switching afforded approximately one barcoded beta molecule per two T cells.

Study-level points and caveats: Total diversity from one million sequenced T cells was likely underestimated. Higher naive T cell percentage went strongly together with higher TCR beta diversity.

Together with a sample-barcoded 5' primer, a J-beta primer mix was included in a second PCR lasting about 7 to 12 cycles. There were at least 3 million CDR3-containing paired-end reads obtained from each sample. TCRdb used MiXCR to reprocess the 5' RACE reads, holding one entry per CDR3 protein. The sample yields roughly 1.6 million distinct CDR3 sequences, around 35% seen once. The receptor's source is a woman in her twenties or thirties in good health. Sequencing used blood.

CDR3 nucleotides: TGTGCCAGCAGCTCCGGCACTGAGAACTATGGCTACACCTTC. Protein: CASSSGTENYGYTF. The chain has TRBV7-9 and TRBJ1-2, with D hard to call. CDR3 size: 14 residues. Germline V lookup: CDR1 SEHNR, CDR2 FQNEAQ (reference sequence). The V and J ends lost 4 bases and 2 bases respectively, with 11 bases between them.